A selection of T cell receptor beta chains follows, all from one sample in a study of T cells in narcolepsy. Antigens of these TCRs are unknown. Libraries were prepared by immunoSEQ multiplex PCR; TCRdb keeps only in-frame clonotypes and omits some of them. The sample contains under 3,000 clones, 20% to 30% of which appear only once. What was sequenced was cultured CD4+ T cells from cerebrospinal fluid. Source of these receptors: a human donor with narcolepsy. Both conserved end residues are part of each CDR3. A D gene is named only where the DNA matches it firmly. Not every row has a clone size; where given, it reads once, few, many or a size class.

V: TRBV2
D: NA
J: TRBJ1-1
size: NA
DNA: TGTGCCAGCAGTGGGGCGACCCTTGGCACTGAAGCTTTCTTT
CDR3: CASSGATLGTEAFF

V: TRBV10-1
D: NA
J: TRBJ1-2
size: medium-sized
DNA: TGCGCCAGCAGTGATTGGGAAAATGGCTACACCTTC
CDR3: CASSDWENGYTF

V: TRBV5-1
D: TRBD2
J: TRBJ2-3
size: NA
DNA: TGCGCCAGCAGCTTGGCACTAGCGGGCACAGATACGCAGTATTTT
CDR3: CASSLALAGTDTQYF

V: TRBV29-1
D: NA
J: TRBJ1-5
size: few
DNA: TGCAGCGTTGAGGTTGACAGATATCAGCCCCAGCATTTT
CDR3: CSVEVDRYQPQHF

V: TRBV7-3
D: NA
J: TRBJ1-5
size: NA
DNA: TGTGCCAGCAGCTCCGCGTCGGGTCAGCCCCAGCATTTT
CDR3: CASSSASGQPQHF

V: TRBV2
D: TRBD1
J: TRBJ1-1
size: large
DNA: TGTGCCAGCAGTGTTAATGGACAGGATGAAGCTTTCTTT
CDR3: CASSVNGQDEAFF

V: TRBV19
D: TRBD1
J: TRBJ1-2
size: medium-sized
DNA: TGTGCCAGTAGCGGGCGGGACAGCGGGGGCTACACCTTC
CDR3: CASSGRDSGGYTF

V: TRBV5-8
D: NA
J: TRBJ1-6
size: NA
DNA: TGTGCCAGCAGCTTCCGGGGTCTACTTGAGAATTCACCCCTCCACTTT
CDR3: CASSFRGLLENSPLHF

V: TRBV9
D: NA
J: TRBJ2-3
size: NA
DNA: TGTGCCAGCAGCGTAGGAATAGGGGAGTTTCTTGGCACAGATACGCAGTATTTT
CDR3: CASSVGIGEFLGTDTQYF

V: TRBV19
D: TRBD1
J: TRBJ1-2
size: NA
DNA: TGTGCCAGTAGTATAGATGGACAGGCCTATGGCTACACCTTC
CDR3: CASSIDGQAYGYTF

V: TRBV7-6
D: TRBD1
J: TRBJ1-3
size: large
DNA: TGTGCCAGCAGCTTACCGGGACAGGGAAACACCATATATTTT
CDR3: CASSLPGQGNTIYF

V: TRBV7-2
D: TRBD1
J: TRBJ2-2
size: few
DNA: TGTGCCAGCAGCTTAGGGGGACAGGGGTCCACCGGGGAGCTGTTTTTT
CDR3: CASSLGGQGSTGELFF

V: TRBV11-2
D: NA
J: TRBJ2-1
size: NA
DNA: TGTGCCAGCAGCTTAGGGGGGAGCTCCTACAATGAGCAGTTCTTC
CDR3: CASSLGGSSYNEQFF

V: TRBV5-1
D: NA
J: TRBJ1-4
size: few
DNA: TGCGCCAGCAGCTTGGTGGGGAACCGGAATGAAAAACTGTTTTTT
CDR3: CASSLVGNRNEKLFF

V: TRBV5-4
D: TRBD1
J: TRBJ2-2
size: NA
DNA: TGTGCCAGCAGCTTGGTCAGGGGGCAGCGGACCGGGGAGCTGTTTTTT
CDR3: CASSLVRGQRTGELFF

V: TRBV19
D: TRBD2
J: TRBJ2-6
size: large
DNA: TGTGCCAGTAGTATGACTAGCGGAGATTTCTCTGGGGCCAACGTCCTGACTTTC
CDR3: CASSMTSGDFSGANVLTF

V: TRBV5-4
D: NA
J: TRBJ2-4
size: NA
DNA: TGTGCCAGCAGCCACCCCGGGACAGCCAAAAACATTCAGTACTTC
CDR3: CASSHPGTAKNIQYF

V: TRBV29-1
D: NA
J: TRBJ2-7
size: few
DNA: TGCAGCGTTGCATCCCAACCCCCCTACGAGCAGTACTTC
CDR3: CSVASQPPYEQYF

V: TRBV6-1
D: NA
J: TRBJ1-1
size: few
DNA: TGTGCCAGCAGTGAAAACGAGGTGGGGAGCACTGAAGCTTTCTTT
CDR3: CASSENEVGSTEAFF

V: TRBV9
D: NA
J: TRBJ2-6
size: NA
DNA: TGTGCCAGCAGCCGAGACGTCGCCGTAAGCTCTGGGGCCAACGTCCTGACTTTC
CDR3: CASSRDVAVSSGANVLTF

V: TRBV19
D: TRBD1
J: TRBJ1-2
size: NA
DNA: TGTGCCAGTGGGCTGAATGACAGGGGGTTGGTTGGCTACACCTTC
CDR3: CASGLNDRGLVGYTF